Listed here are 3 T cell receptor beta chains from one sample, sequenced in a study of T cells in Graves' hyperthyroidism and ophthalmopathy. RNA transcripts yielded amplified TCR beta CDR3 regions. A set of HTBI primers served as the primers for a first-round RT-PCR of the TCR CDR3. TCRdb called the multiplex PCR reads again in MiXCR, with one record for every CDR3 protein. The repertoire holds 300,000 to 450,000 distinct CDR3 sequences, with approximately 25% as singletons. The sequenced material came from blood. All receptors come from a man aged 45 to 65 with Graves' hyperthyroidism.

This sequence joins TRBV30 and TRBJ1-2; no clear D gene. Trimming shortened V by 3 bases and J by 1 base, and 3 bases separated the two germline ends. The CDR3 contains 11 residues. CDR1 and CDR2 from the germline V gene are GTSNPN and SVGIG (reference sequence). The CDR3 reads CAWSFNYGYTF. Written as DNA, the CDR3 is TGTGCCTGGAGCTTTAACTATGGCTACACCTTC.

This clonotype came up a few times. The genes are TRBV2 and TRBJ1-2; D unresolved. V gave up 3 bases and J gave up 8 bases, with 22 bases separating them. CDR3 size: 16 residues. Germline CDR1 reads SNHLY; CDR2 reads FYNNEI. CDR3: CASSEVGSYGLDGYTF. As DNA, the CDR3 is TGTGCCAGCAGTGAGGTGGGGTCGTACGGGTTGGACGGCTACACCTTC.

The gene calls are TRBV28 and TRBJ2-5, with D uncertain. The CDR3 is 13 amino acids. Germline V gives CDR1 MDHEN, CDR2 SYDVKM. V lost 4 bases and J 4 bases, leaving 10 bases between the germline ends. The CDR3 here is CASSSVEGETQYF. The CDR3 nucleotides read TGTGCCAGCAGTTCGGTTGAAGGAGAGACCCAGTACTTC.